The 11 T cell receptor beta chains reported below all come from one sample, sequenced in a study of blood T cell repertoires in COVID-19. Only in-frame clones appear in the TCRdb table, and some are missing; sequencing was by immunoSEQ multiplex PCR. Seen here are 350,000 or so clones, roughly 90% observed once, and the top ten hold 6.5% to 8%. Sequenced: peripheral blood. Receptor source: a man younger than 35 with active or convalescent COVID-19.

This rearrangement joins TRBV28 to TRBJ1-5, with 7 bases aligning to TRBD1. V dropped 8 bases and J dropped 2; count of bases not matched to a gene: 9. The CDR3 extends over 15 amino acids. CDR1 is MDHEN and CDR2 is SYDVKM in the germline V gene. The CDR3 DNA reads TGTGCCAGCGGACAACAGGGGATGGGCAATCAGCCCCAGCATTTT. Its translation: CASGQQGMGNQPQHF.

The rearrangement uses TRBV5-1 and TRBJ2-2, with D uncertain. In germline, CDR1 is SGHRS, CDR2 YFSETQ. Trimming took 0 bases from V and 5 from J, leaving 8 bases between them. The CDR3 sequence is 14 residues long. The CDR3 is CASSLDRPTGELFF. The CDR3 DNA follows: TGCGCCAGCAGCTTGGACAGACCTACCGGGGAGCTGTTTTTT.

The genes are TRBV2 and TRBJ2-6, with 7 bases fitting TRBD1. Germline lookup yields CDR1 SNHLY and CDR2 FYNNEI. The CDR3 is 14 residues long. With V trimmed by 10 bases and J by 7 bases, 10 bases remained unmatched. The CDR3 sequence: CAKSRDSSANVLTF. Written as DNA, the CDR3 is TGTGCCAAAAGTAGGGACAGCTCCGCCAACGTCCTGACTTTC.

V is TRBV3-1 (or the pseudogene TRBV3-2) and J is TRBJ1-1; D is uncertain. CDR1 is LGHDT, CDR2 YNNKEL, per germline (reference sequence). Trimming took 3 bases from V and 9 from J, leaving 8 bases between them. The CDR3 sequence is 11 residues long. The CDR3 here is CASSHSSQAFF. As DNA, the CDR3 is TGTGCCAGCAGCCATTCCTCTCAAGCTTTCTTT.

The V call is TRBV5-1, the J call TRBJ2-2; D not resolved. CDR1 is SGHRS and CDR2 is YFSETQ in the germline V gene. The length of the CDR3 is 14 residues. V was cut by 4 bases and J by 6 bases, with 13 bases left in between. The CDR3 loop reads CASSPSGLPGELFF. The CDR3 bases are TGCGCCAGCAGCCCCTCGGGTTTGCCCGGGGAGCTGTTTTTT.

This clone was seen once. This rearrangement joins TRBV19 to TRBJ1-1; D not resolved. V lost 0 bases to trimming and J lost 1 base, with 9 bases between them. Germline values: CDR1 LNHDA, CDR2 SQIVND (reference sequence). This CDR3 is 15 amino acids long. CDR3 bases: TGTGCCAGTAGTATAGATCGTCGGGAGAACACTGAAGCTTTCTTT. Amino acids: CASSIDRRENTEAFF.

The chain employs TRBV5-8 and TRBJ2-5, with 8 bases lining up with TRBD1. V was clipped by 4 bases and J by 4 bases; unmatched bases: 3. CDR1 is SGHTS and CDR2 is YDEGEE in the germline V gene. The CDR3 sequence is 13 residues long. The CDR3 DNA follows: TGTGCCAGCAGCCAAGACAGGGGAGAGACCCAGTACTTC. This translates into CASSQDRGETQYF. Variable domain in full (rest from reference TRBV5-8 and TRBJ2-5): EAGVTQSPTHLIKTRGQQATLRCSPISGHTSVYWYQQALGLGLQFLLWYDEGEERNRGNFPPRFSGRQFPNYSSELNVNALELEDSALYLCASSQDRGETQYFGPGTRLLVL.

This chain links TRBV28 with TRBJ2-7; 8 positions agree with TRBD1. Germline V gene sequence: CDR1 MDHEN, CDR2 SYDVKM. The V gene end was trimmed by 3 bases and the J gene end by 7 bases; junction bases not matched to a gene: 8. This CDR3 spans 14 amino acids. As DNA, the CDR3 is TGTGCCAGCAGTTTCCCCGCCGGACAGGGAGAGCAGTACTTC. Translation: CASSFPAGQGEQYF.

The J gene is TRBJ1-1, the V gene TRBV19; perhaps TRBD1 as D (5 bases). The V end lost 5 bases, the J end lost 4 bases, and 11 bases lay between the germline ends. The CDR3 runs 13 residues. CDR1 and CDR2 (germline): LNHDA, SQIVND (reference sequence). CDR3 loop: CASSPQGPTEAFF. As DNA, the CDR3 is TGTGCCAGTAGTCCGCAGGGTCCCACTGAAGCTTTCTTT.

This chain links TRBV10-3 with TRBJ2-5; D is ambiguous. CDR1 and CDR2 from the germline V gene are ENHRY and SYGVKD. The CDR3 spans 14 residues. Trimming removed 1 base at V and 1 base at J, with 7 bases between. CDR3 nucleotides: TGTGCCATCAGTGAGTTTGCAGGCCAAGAGACCCAGTACTTC. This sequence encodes CAISEFAGQETQYF.

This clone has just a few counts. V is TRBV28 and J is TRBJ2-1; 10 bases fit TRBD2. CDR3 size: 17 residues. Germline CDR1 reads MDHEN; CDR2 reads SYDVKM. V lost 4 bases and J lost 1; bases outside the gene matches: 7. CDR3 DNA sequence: TGTGCCAGCAGTTCCCCGGGTAGCGGGAGGTCCTACAATGAGCAGTTCTTC. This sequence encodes CASSSPGSGRSYNEQFF.